This record concerns one T cell receptor (beta chain) sequence. Its matching antigen is unknown. The sample belongs to a study of Ad26.COV2.S vaccination and SARS-CoV-2 variants. About the research overall: Administration of Ad26.COV2.S was intramuscular, either once or twice 56 days apart. Whole-study findings and limits: Non-spike TCR breadth showed similarity between vaccine and placebo recipients.

Noted treatment: 15 to 20 received Ad26.COV2.S at low or high dose, single or two shots; 5 received placebo; per-sample allocation not given. The study sampled participants on day 63 after the first vaccine or placebo injection. An Ad26 vector expressing Wuhan-strain SARS-CoV-2 spike served as the vaccine. Profiling relied on immunoSEQ multiplex PCR, and the TCRdb table lists in-frame clones only, not all of them. Found here are more than 400,000 clones, approximately 90% of them singletons; the top ten hold under 2%. The CDR3 loop spans 14 amino acids. From germline, CDR1 is ENHRY and CDR2 SYGVKD. V gave up 0 bases and J gave up 0 bases, with 5 bases separating them.

This material consisted of peripheral blood, taken in a trial of Ad26.COV2.S vaccine versus placebo. The V call is TRBV10-3, the J call TRBJ1-2; D unclear. This TCR was sampled from a person aged 18-60 years who received the Ad26.COV2.S COVID-19 vaccine or a placebo. The CDR3 spells CAISESPTNYGYTF. The DNA of the CDR3 is TGTGCCATCAGTGAGTCGCCGACTAACTATGGCTACACCTTC.